The rows below give T cell receptor beta chains drawn from one sample of a study of monozygotic twins with inflammatory bowel disease. TCRdb re-called the 5' RACE reads, yielding one record per CDR3 amino acid sequence without DNA. Its clone listing holds some 450,000 distinct CDR3 sequences. The sample was blood. The receptors were gathered from a human donor with ulcerative colitis or Crohn's disease, or a healthy co-twin of an affected twin (not recorded which). Both conserved end residues are part of each CDR3.

V gene	CDR3 length	J gene	CDR3 protein
TRBV20-1	15	TRBJ2-1	CSARDTGRSYNEQFF
TRBV9	15	TRBJ2-2	CASSVEQGAAGELFF
TRBV12-3/TRBV12-4	16	TRBJ2-3	CASSLLLAGGSDTQYF
TRBV28	14	TRBJ2-7	CASRTGSAFSEQYF
TRBV5-1	16	TRBJ1-2	CASSLVGPLGAYGYTF
TRBV6-6	13	TRBJ2-5	CASSRLAGETQYF
TRBV5-1	14	TRBJ1-2	CASRLSAYNYGYTF
TRBV9	17	TRBJ2-1	CASSASPGAGYYNEQFF
TRBV10-3	14	TRBJ2-3	CATLAGGMTDTQYF
TRBV2	14	TRBJ2-2	CASSVEANTGELFF
TRBV20-1	14	TRBJ2-7	CSAGGRTDSYEQYF
TRBV5-1	15	TRBJ2-3	CASSEGLAATDTQYF
TRBV20-1	14	TRBJ2-2	CSALAGGNTGELFF
TRBV19	13	TRBJ1-5	CATHEGINQPQHF
TRBV5-1	15	TRBJ2-1	CASHRTGQGGNEQFF
TRBV29-1	13	TRBJ2-3	CSVPGRGTDTQYF
TRBV20-1	12	TRBJ1-2	CSARASGDGYTF
TRBV5-1	12	TRBJ2-1	CASSRGQGGQFF
TRBV27	14	TRBJ1-1	CASSGEGGNTEAFF
TRBV2	14	TRBJ2-2	CASKDRENTGELFF
TRBV10-3	17	TRBJ1-6	CAISESAQSSYNSPLHF
TRBV7-2	15	TRBJ2-1	CASSPGTSPYNEQFF
TRBV6-1	14	TRBJ1-3	CASRLSSSGNTIYF
TRBV6-1	14	TRBJ2-7	CASSEARWGGEQYF
TRBV7-2	15	TRBJ2-3	CASSLNGQGADTQYF
TRBV7-3	14	TRBJ2-1	CASSLTGAQNEQFF
TRBV3-1	14	TRBJ2-7	CASSPGGGNHEQYF